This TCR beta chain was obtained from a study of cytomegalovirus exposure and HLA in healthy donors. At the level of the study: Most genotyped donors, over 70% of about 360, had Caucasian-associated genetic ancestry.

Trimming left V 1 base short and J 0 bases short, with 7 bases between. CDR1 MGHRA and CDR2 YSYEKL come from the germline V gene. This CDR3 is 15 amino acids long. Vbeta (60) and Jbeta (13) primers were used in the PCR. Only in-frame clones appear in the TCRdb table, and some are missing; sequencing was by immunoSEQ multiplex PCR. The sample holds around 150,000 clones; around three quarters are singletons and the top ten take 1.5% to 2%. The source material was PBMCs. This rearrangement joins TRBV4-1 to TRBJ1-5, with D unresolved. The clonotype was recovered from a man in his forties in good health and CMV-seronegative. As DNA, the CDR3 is TGCGCCAGCAGCCAAGTGGGAGATAGCAATCAGCCCCAGCATTTT. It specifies CASSQVGDSNQPQHF.